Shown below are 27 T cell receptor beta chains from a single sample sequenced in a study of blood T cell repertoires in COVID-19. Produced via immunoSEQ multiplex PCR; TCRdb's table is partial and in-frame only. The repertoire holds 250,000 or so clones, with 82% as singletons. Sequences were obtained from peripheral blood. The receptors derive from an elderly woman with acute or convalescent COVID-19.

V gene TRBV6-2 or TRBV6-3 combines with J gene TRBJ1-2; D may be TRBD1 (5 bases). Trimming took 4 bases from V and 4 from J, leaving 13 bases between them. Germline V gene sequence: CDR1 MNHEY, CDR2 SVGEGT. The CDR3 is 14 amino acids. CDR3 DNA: TGTGCCAGCAGTTCATCACCCAGGGCCTATGGCTACACCTTC. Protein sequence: CASSSSPRAYGYTF.

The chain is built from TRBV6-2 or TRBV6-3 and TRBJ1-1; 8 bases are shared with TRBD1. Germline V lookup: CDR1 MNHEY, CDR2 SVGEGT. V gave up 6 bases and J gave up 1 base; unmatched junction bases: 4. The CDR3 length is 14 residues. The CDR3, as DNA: TGTGCCAGCAGCTGGGGACAGGCGAACACTGAAGCTTTCTTT. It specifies CASSWGQANTEAFF.

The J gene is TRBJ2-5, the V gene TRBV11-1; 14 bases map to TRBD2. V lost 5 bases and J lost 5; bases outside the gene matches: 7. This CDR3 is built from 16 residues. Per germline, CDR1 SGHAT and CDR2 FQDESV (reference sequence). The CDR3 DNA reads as TGTGCCAGCAGCCAAAGGACTAGCGGGAGGCTGGAGACCCAGTACTTC. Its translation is CASSQRTSGRLETQYF.

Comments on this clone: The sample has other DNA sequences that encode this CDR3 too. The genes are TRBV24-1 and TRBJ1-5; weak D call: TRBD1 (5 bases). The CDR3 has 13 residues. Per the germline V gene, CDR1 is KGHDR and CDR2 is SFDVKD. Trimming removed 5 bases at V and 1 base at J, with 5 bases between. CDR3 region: CATSGQSNQPQHF. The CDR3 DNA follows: TGTGCCACCAGTGGACAGAGCAATCAGCCCCAGCATTTT.

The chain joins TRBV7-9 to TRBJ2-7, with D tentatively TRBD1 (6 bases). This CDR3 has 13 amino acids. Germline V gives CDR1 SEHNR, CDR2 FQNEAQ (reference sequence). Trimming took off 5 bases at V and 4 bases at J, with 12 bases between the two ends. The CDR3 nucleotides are TGTGCCAGCAGCCCCGGGACACAATACGAGCAGTACTTC. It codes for CASSPGTQYEQYF. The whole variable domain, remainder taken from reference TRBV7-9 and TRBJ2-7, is DTGVSQNPRHKITKRGQNVTFRCDPISEHNRLYWYRQTLGQGPEFLTYFQNEAQLEKSRLLSDRFSAERPKGSFSTLEIQRTEQGDSAMYLCASSPGTQYEQYFGPGTRLTVT.

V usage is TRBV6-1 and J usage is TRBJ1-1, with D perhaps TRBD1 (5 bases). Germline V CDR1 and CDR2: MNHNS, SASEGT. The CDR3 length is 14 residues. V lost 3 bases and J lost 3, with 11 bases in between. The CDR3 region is CASSDNLGHTEAFF. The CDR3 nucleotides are TGTGCCAGCAGTGATAATTTGGGGCACACTGAAGCTTTCTTT.

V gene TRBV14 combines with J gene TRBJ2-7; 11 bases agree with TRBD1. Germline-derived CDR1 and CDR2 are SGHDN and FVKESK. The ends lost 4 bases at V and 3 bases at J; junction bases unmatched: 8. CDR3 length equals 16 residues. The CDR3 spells CASSPYGQGAVYEQYF. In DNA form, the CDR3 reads TGTGCCAGCAGCCCTTACGGACAGGGGGCCGTCTACGAGCAGTACTTC.

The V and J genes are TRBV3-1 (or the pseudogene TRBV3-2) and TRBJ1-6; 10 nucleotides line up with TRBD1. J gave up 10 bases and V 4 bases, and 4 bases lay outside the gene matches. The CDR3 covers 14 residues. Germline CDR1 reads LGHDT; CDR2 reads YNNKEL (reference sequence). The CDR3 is CASSLGTGESPLHF. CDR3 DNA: TGTGCCAGCAGCCTAGGGACAGGGGAGTCACCCCTCCACTTT.

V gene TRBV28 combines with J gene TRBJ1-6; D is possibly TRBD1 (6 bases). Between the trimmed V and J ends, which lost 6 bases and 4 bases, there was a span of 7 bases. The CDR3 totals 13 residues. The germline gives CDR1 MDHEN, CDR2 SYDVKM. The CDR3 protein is CASRDSYNSPLHF. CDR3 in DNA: TGTGCCAGCAGGGACAGTTATAATTCACCCCTCCACTTT.

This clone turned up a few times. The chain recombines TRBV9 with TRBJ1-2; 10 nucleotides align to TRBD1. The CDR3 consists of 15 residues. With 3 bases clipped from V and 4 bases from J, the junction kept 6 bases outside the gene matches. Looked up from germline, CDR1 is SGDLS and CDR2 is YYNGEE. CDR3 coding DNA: TGTGCCAGCAGCGCAGACAGGGGGCGCTCCTATGGCTACACCTTC. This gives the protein CASSADRGRSYGYTF. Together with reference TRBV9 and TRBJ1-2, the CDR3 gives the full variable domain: DSGVTQTPKHLITATGQRVTLRCSPRSGDLSVYWYQQSLDQGLQFLIQYYNGEERAKGNILERFSAQQFPDLHSELNLSSLELGDSALYFCASSADRGRSYGYTFGSGTRLTVV.

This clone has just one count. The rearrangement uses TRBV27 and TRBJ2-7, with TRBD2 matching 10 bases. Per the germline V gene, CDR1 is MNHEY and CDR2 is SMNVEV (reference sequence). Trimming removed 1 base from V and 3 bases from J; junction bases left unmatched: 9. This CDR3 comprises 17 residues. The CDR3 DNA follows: TGTGCCAGCAGTTTATACCCCGGTTCTAGCGGGAGCTACGAGCAGTACTTC. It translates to CASSLYPGSSGSYEQYF.

CDR3 residues: CASSQDLIYPLSGNTIYF. CDR3 sequence (DNA): TGCGCCAGCAGCCAAGATTTAATCTACCCGCTCTCTGGAAACACCATATATTTT. The rearrangement joins TRBV4-3 to TRBJ1-3; no clear D. The CDR3 contains 18 residues. From germline, CDR1 is LGHNA and CDR2 YSLEER. V dropped 0 bases and J dropped 0 bases, with 15 bases sitting between them.

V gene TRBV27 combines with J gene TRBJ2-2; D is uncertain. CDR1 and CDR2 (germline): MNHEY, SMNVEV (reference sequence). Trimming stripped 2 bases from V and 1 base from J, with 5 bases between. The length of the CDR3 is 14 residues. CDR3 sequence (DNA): TGTGCCAGCAGTTTAATTCGGAACACCGGGGAGCTGTTTTTT. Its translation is CASSLIRNTGELFF.

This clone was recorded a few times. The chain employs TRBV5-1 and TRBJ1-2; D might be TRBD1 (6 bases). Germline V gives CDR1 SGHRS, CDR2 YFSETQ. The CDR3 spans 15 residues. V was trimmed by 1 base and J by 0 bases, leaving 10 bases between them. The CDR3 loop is CASSLNRASNYGYTF. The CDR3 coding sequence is TGCGCCAGCAGCTTGAACAGGGCCTCTAACTATGGCTACACCTTC. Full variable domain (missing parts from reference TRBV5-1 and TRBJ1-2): KAGVTQTPRYLIKTRGQQVTLSCSPISGHRSVSWYQQTPGQGLQFLFEYFSETQRNKGNFPGRFSGRQFSNSRSEMNVSTLELGDSALYLCASSLNRASNYGYTFGSGTRLTVV.

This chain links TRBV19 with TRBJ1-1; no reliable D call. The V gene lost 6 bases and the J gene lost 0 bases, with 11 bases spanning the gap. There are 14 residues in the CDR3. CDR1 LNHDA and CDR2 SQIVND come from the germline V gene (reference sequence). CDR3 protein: CASRSRQLNTEAFF. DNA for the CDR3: TGTGCCAGTAGGTCGAGGCAACTGAACACTGAAGCTTTCTTT.

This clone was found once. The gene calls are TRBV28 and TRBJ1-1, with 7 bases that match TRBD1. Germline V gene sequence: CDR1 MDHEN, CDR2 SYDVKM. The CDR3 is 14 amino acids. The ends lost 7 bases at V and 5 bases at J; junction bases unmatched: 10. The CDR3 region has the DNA TGTGCCAGCAATCGGGGGACAGTGAGGACTGAAGCTTTCTTT. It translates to CASNRGTVRTEAFF. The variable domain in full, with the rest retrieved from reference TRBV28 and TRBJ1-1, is DVKVTQSSRYLVKRTGEKVFLECVQDMDHENMFWYRQDPGLGLRLIYFSYDVKMKEKGDIPEGYSVSREKKERFSLILESASTNQTSMYLCASNRGTVRTEAFFGQGTRLTVV.

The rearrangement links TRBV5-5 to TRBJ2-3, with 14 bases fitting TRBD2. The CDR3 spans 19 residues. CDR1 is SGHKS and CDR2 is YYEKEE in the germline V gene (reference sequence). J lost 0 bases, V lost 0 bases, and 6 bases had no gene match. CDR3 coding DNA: TGTGCCAGCAGCTTGGGGACTAGCGGGGGGTTCGTGAGCACAGATACGCAGTATTTT. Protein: CASSLGTSGGFVSTDTQYF.

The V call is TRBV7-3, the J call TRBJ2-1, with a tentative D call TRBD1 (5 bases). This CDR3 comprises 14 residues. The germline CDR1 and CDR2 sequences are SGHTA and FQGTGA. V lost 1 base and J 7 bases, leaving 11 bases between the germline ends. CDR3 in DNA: TGTGCCAGCAGCTTAATGCCAGGGTATAATGAGCAGTTCTTC. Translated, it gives CASSLMPGYNEQFF.

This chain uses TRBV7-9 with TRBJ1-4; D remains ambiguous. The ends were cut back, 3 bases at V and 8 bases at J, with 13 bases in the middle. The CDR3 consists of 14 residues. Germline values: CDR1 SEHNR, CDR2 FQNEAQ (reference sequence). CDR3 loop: CASSLGRRGEKLFF. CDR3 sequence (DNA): TGTGCCAGCAGCTTGGGCAGGCGAGGGGAAAAACTGTTTTTT. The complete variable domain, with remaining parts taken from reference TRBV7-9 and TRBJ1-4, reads DTGVSQNPRHKITKRGQNVTFRCDPISEHNRLYWYRQTLGQGPEFLTYFQNEAQLEKSRLLSDRFSAERPKGSFSTLEIQRTEQGDSAMYLCASSLGRRGEKLFFGSGTQLSVL.

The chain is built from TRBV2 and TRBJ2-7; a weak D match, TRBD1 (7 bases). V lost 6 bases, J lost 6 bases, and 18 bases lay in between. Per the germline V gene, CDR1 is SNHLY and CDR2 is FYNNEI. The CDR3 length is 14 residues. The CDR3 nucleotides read TGTGCCAGCAGCAACACAGGGGCGGGAATCGAGCAGTACTTC. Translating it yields CASSNTGAGIEQYF.

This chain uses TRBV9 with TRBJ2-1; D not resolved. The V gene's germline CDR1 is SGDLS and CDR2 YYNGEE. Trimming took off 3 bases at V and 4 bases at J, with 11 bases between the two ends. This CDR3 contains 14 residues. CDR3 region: CASSGHQTYNEQFF. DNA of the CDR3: TGTGCCAGCAGCGGGCATCAGACTTACAATGAGCAGTTCTTC. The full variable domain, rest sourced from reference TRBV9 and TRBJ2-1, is DSGVTQTPKHLITATGQRVTLRCSPRSGDLSVYWYQQSLDQGLQFLIQYYNGEERAKGNILERFSAQQFPDLHSELNLSSLELGDSALYFCASSGHQTYNEQFFGPGTRLTVL.

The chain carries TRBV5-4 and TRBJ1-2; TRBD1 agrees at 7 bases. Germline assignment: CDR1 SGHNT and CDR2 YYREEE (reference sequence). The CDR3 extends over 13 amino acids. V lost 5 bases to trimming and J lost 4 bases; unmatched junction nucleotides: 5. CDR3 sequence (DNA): TGTGCCAGCAGTGCCGACAGGGTCTATGGCTACACCTTC. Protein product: CASSADRVYGYTF. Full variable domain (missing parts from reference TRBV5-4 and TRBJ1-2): ETGVTQSPTHLIKTRGQQVTLRCSSQSGHNTVSWYQQALGQGPQFIFQYYREEENGRGNFPPRFSGLQFPNYSSELNVNALELDDSALYLCASSADRVYGYTFGSGTRLTVV.

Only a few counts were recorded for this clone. CDR3 in DNA: TGCGCCAGCAGATCCGGGACAGGGGATGAAAAACTGTTTTTT. This gives the protein CASRSGTGDEKLFF. The genes are TRBV5-1 and TRBJ1-4; 10 nucleotides agree with TRBD1. This CDR3 region has 14 residues. V was clipped by 5 bases and J by 6 bases; unmatched bases: 4. Looked up from germline, CDR1 is SGHRS and CDR2 is YFSETQ. The full variable domain, rest sourced from reference TRBV5-1 and TRBJ1-4, is KAGVTQTPRYLIKTRGQQVTLSCSPISGHRSVSWYQQTPGQGLQFLFEYFSETQRNKGNFPGRFSGRQFSNSRSEMNVSTLELGDSALYLCASRSGTGDEKLFFGSGTQLSVL.

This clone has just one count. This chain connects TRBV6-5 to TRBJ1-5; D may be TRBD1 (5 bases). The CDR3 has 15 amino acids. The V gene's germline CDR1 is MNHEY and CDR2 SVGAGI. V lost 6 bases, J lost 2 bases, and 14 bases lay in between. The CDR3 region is CASRTNAGGNQPQHF. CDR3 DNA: TGTGCCAGCAGGACCAATGCGGGGGGCAATCAGCCCCAGCATTTT.

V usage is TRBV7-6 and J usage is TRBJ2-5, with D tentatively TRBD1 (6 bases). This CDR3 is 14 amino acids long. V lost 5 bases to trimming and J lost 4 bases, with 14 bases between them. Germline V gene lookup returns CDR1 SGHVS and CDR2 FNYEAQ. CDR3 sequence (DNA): TGTGCCAGCAGCCGAATGGGGGCCCGAGAGACCCAGTACTTC. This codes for CASSRMGARETQYF.

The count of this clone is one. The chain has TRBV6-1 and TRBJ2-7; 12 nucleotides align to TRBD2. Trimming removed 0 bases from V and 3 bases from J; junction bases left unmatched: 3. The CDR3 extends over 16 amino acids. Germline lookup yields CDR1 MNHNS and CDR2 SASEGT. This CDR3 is CASSEALAGGGYEQYF. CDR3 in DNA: TGTGCCAGCAGTGAAGCCCTAGCGGGGGGGGGCTACGAGCAGTACTTC.

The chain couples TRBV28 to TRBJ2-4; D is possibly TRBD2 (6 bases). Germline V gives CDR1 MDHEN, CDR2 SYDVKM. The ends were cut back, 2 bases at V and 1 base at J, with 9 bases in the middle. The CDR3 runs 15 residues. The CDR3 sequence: CASSLPGAAKNIQYF. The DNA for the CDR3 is TGTGCCAGCAGTTTACCGGGAGCGGCCAAAAACATTCAGTACTTC.